A selection of T cell receptor beta chains follows, all from one sample in a study of blood T cell repertoires in COVID-19. Sequencing used immunoSEQ multiplex PCR; TCRdb keeps in-frame clones, though not all of them. The sample holds over 200,000 clones, 83% seen once. The sequenced sample was peripheral blood. These receptors were obtained from a man older than 75 with acute or convalescent COVID-19. Both conserved end residues are part of each CDR3. D genes are given only for firm matches. Clone sizes are given selectively: once, few, many, or a class where the clone is expanded.

clone_size j_call d_call v_call cdr3_nt cdr3_aa
NA TRBJ1-5 NA TRBV12-2 TGTGCAAGTCTCGGGCCCGTCCCCAGGACAGCAGATCAGCCCCAGCATTTT CASLGPVPRTADQPQHF
few TRBJ2-5 NA TRBV5-6 TGTGCCAGCAGCTTGCGTTACCAAGAGACCCAGTACTTC CASSLRYQETQYF
NA TRBJ1-1 NA TRBV6-5 TGTGCCAGCAGTTACTCTTTTTCGACGGGGAACACTGAAGCTTTCTTT CASSYSFSTGNTEAFF
once TRBJ1-1 NA TRBV28 TGTGCCAGCAGCCTAAATAGGGGGTCCGGGAACACTGAAGCTTTCTTT CASSLNRGSGNTEAFF
NA TRBJ2-1 NA TRBV5-1 TGCGCCATCCCGTGGAGAGCTGTACATGAGCAGTTCTTC CAIPWRAVHEQFF
few TRBJ1-1 NA TRBV7-3 TGTGCCAGCAGCCCGGGACTGGGGAACACTGAAGCTTTCTTT CASSPGLGNTEAFF
NA TRBJ1-3 NA TRBV4-1 TGCGCCAGCAGCCAACCAGGGTATGGAAACACCATATATTTT CASSQPGYGNTIYF
NA TRBJ2-7 TRBD2 TRBV5-5 TGTGCCAGCAGCTGGGGCGGGGGGCGAGTCGGCTACGAGCAGTACTTC CASSWGGGRVGYEQYF
NA TRBJ2-7 TRBD2 TRBV5-4 TGTGCCAGCACTTCGGGACTAGCGGGGTACGAGCAGTACTTC CASTSGLAGYEQYF
few TRBJ2-7 TRBD1 TRBV28 TGTGCCAGCAGTCCTGGGACAGCTAGGTACGAGCAGTACTTC CASSPGTARYEQYF
NA TRBJ1-6 TRBD1 TRBV19 TGTGCCAGTAGTCAGGGGGCGATTGGGAATTCACCCCTCCACTTT CASSQGAIGNSPLHF
NA TRBJ2-7 TRBD2 TRBV28 TGTGCCAGCAGTCTCCGGACTAGCGGGAGGGGCGAGCAGTACTTC CASSLRTSGRGEQYF
NA TRBJ1-3 NA TRBV9 TGTGCCAGCAGCGTAGGCCCCGCAGGGGCTGGAAACACCATATATTTT CASSVGPAGAGNTIYF
NA TRBJ1-6 TRBD1 TRBV2 TGTGCCAGCAGACCGGGACAGGGTGCTTCACCCCTCCACTTT CASRPGQGASPLHF
few TRBJ2-5 TRBD2 TRBV7-8 TGTGCCAGCAGCCTACTCCCGGGACTAGCGGTCCAAGAGACCCAGTACTTC CASSLLPGLAVQETQYF
NA TRBJ1-2 TRBD1 TRBV3-1/TRBV3-2 TGTGCCAGCAGCGCAGGACAGGGCCTTAACTATGGCTACACCTTC CASSAGQGLNYGYTF
NA TRBJ2-3 TRBD2 TRBV10-3 TGTGCCATCAGTGCACGAGCGGGGGCCTCCACAGATACGCAGTATTTT CAISARAGASTDTQYF
NA TRBJ1-6 NA TRBV19 TGTGCCAGTAGTAGTGGAGGGGTAGGCTATAATTCACCCCTCCACTTT CASSSGGVGYNSPLHF
NA TRBJ1-6 TRBD1 TRBV2 TGTGCCAGCATGGGACAGCCCAATTCACCCCTCCACTTT CASMGQPNSPLHF
few TRBJ1-3 TRBD1 TRBV5-1 TGCGCCAGCAGCAACCAGGACAGGGGTGCTGGAAACACCATATATTTT CASSNQDRGAGNTIYF
NA TRBJ2-7 TRBD2 TRBV5-1 TGCGCCAGCAGCCAAACTAGCGGGAGTCCCCACGAGCAGTACTTC CASSQTSGSPHEQYF